The 19 T cell receptor beta chains reported below all come from one sample, sequenced in a study of T-cell memory formation after mild COVID-19. TCRdb processed the 5' RACE reads anew with MiXCR; each CDR3 protein has one entry. The top ten hold approximately 13% of the sample, which has approximately 580,000 distinct CDR3 sequences, 20% seen once. Sequences were obtained from PBMCs or a T cell subset sorted from them (not recorded which). All receptors derive from an adult woman who had mild COVID-19 (a few samples of this study predate the infection). Cell type and time point are not known.

This chain links TRBV7-2 with TRBJ1-2; 9 nucleotides match TRBD1. Germline V gene lookup returns CDR1 SGHTA and CDR2 FQGNSA. V was pared by 3 bases and J by 3 bases, with 5 bases of the junction left unmatched. This CDR3 has 15 amino acids. The CDR3 DNA sequence: TGTGCCAGCAGCTTGCGGGACAGGGAGGACTATGGCTACACCTTC. This translates into CASSLRDREDYGYTF. Combining the CDR3 with reference TRBV7-2 and TRBJ1-2 gives the whole variable domain GAGVSQSPSNKVTEKGKDVELRCDPISGHTALYWYRQSLGQGLEFLIYFQGNSAPDKSGLPSDRFSAERTGGSVSTLTIQRTQQEDSAVYLCASSLRDREDYGYTFGSGTRLTVV.

The genes are TRBV5-6 and TRBJ1-1; 7 positions agree with TRBD1. This CDR3 spans 14 amino acids. V was clipped by 2 bases and J by 5 bases; unmatched bases: 6. Per germline, CDR1 SGHDT and CDR2 YYEEEE. This CDR3 reads CASSFTGVVTEAFF. DNA for the CDR3: TGTGCCAGCAGCTTCACAGGGGTAGTTACTGAAGCTTTCTTT.

This clonotype was observed a few times. The V gene is TRBV9, the J gene TRBJ2-7; 8 bases fit TRBD2. The length of the CDR3 is 14 residues. CDR1 and CDR2 (germline): SGDLS, YYNGEE. V trimming: 4 bases; J trimming: 6 bases; junction bases outside the gene matches: 9. The CDR3 here is CASSLGLGLSEQYF. CDR3 coding DNA: TGTGCCAGCAGCTTGGGACTAGGTTTATCCGAGCAGTACTTC.

This chain joins TRBV5-1 and TRBJ2-2, with 7 positions matching TRBD1. With 0 bases clipped from V and 6 bases from J, the junction kept 2 bases outside the gene matches. CDR3 size: 14 residues. Germline assignment: CDR1 SGHRS and CDR2 YFSETQ. CDR3 region: CASSLGTGPGELFF. Written as DNA, the CDR3 is TGCGCCAGCAGCTTGGGGACAGGACCCGGGGAGCTGTTTTTT.

This chain uses TRBV12-3 or TRBV12-4 with TRBJ1-1, with 10 positions matching TRBD1. V was clipped by 9 bases and J by 6 bases; unmatched bases: 7. The length of the CDR3 is 13 residues. The CDR3 DNA follows: TGTGCCAGTGGGACAGGGGACGGCTCTGAAGCTTTCTTT. Translation: CASGTGDGSEAFF.

This clonotype has just a few counts. V and J are TRBV15 and TRBJ1-2; no reliable D call. Germline values: CDR1 LNHNV, CDR2 YYDKDF (reference sequence). V lost 1 base and J 8 bases, leaving 14 bases between the germline ends. The CDR3 contains 14 residues. CDR3 DNA: TGTGCCACCAGCAGAGTGGGGAGGGTTGAGGGCTACACCTTC. This encodes CATSRVGRVEGYTF.

This rearrangement joins TRBV24-1 to TRBJ2-1, with TRBD2 matching over 11 bases. Germline assignment: CDR1 KGHDR and CDR2 SFDVKD. V shed 4 bases, J shed 6 bases, and the junction held 4 bases outside the gene matches. The CDR3 is 15 amino acids. CDR3 region: CATSDQGLAGNEQFF. DNA for the CDR3: TGTGCCACCAGTGACCAAGGACTAGCGGGCAATGAGCAGTTCTTC.

This clonotype occurred a few times. V and J are TRBV10-3 and TRBJ2-7; D possibly corresponds to TRBD2 (5 bases). The V end was cut by 2 bases, the J end by 7 bases, with 12 bases between. The CDR3 is 13 residues long. In germline, CDR1 is ENHRY, CDR2 SYGVKD. CDR3 in amino acids: CAISEVRRGEQYF. In DNA, the CDR3 is TGTGCCATCAGTGAGGTCAGGCGAGGGGAGCAGTACTTC.

The gene calls are TRBV12-3 or TRBV12-4 and TRBJ1-6, with D perhaps TRBD1 (5 bases). CDR3 size: 16 residues. V shed 1 base and J shed 6 bases, with 13 bases lying between them. The CDR3 sequence is CASSLGRQFANSPLHF. DNA for the CDR3: TGTGCCAGCAGTTTAGGTAGACAGTTCGCTAATTCACCCCTCCACTTT.

This clonotype was counted at least ten times. This chain links TRBV11-2 with TRBJ2-1; D not certain. V lost 1 base and J 2 bases, leaving 9 bases between the germline ends. This CDR3 is 15 amino acids long. Looked up from germline, CDR1 is SGHAT and CDR2 is FQNNGV. CDR3 region: CASSLVPTPYNEQFF. The CDR3 nucleotides read TGTGCCAGCAGCTTAGTTCCCACGCCCTACAATGAGCAGTTCTTC.

The chain is built from TRBV6-5 and TRBJ2-5, with 8 bases lining up with TRBD1. Looked up from germline, CDR1 is MNHEY and CDR2 is SVGAGI. V lost 8 bases and J lost 7; bases outside the gene matches: 3. The CDR3 runs to 11 residues. The CDR3 sequence is CASGQGGTQYF. Written as DNA, the CDR3 is TGTGCCAGCGGACAGGGCGGGACCCAGTACTTC.

The rearrangement links TRBV6-6 to TRBJ2-7; 8 nucleotides agree with TRBD1. V was clipped by 5 bases and J by 9 bases; unmatched bases: 3. CDR3 length: 11 amino acids. Germline CDR1 is MNHNY and CDR2 is SVGAGI (reference sequence). This CDR3 reads CASSPDRVQYF. CDR3 sequence (DNA): TGTGCCAGCAGTCCGGACAGGGTGCAGTACTTC.

The chain uses TRBV7-3 and TRBJ2-1, with 12 bases lining up with TRBD2. The germline gives CDR1 SGHTA, CDR2 FQGTGA. CDR3 length: 14 amino acids. Trimming cost V 6 bases and J 7 bases; bases outside gene matches: 4. Here the CDR3 reads CASSPSGRANEQFF. The CDR3 nucleotides read TGTGCCAGCAGTCCTAGCGGGAGGGCAAATGAGCAGTTCTTC. The complete variable domain, with remaining parts taken from reference TRBV7-3 and TRBJ2-1, reads GAGVSQTPSNKVTEKGKYVELRCDPISGHTALYWYRQSLGQGPEFLIYFQGTGAADDSGLPNDRFFAVRPEGSVSTLKIQRTERGDSAVYLCASSPSGRANEQFFGPGTRLTVL.

This clonotype was observed at least ten times. V and J are TRBV9 and TRBJ2-2, with a possible D match to TRBD1 (5 bases). CDR1 is SGDLS, CDR2 YYNGEE, per germline. The V and J ends lost 5 bases and 6 bases respectively, with 14 bases between them. This CDR3 region has 14 residues. In DNA form, the CDR3 reads TGTGCCAGCAGAGCTCTCCAGGGCTCCGGGGAGCTGTTTTTT. Translated: CASRALQGSGELFF.

The rearrangement links TRBV20-1 to TRBJ2-5; D is unresolved. This CDR3 spans 14 amino acids. The ends were cut back, 0 bases at V and 0 bases at J, with 8 bases in the middle. Germline-derived CDR1 and CDR2 are DFQATT and SNEGSKA (reference sequence). CDR3 in amino acids: CSARDIFDQETQYF. The CDR3, as DNA: TGCAGTGCTAGAGATATTTTCGACCAAGAGACCCAGTACTTC.

This clonotype showed up just a few times. The chain couples TRBV5-1 to TRBJ2-7; a weak D match, TRBD1 (6 bases). CDR1 SGHRS and CDR2 YFSETQ come from the germline V gene. This CDR3 has 16 residues. Trimming removed 5 bases at V and 0 bases at J, with 18 bases between. The CDR3 DNA follows: TGCGCCAGCAGTCCACTTGACGGACAGTCCTCCTACGAGCAGTACTTC. Amino acid sequence: CASSPLDGQSSYEQYF.

In this sample, this clonotype turned up many times. V gene TRBV6-2 or TRBV6-3 combines with J gene TRBJ1-1, with a possible D match to TRBD1 (6 bases). The germline gives CDR1 MNHEY, CDR2 SVGEGT. The V gene lost 3 bases and the J gene lost 6 bases, with 8 bases spanning the gap. There are 12 residues in the CDR3. The DNA for the CDR3 is TGTGCCAGCAGTTATGGGGGCTCTGAAGCTTTCTTT. Protein product: CASSYGGSEAFF.

This clonotype was recorded a few times. The chain uses TRBV7-6 and TRBJ2-2; no reliable D call. The CDR3 covers 15 residues. Per the germline V gene, CDR1 is SGHVS and CDR2 is FNYEAQ. V was pared by 0 bases and J by 5 bases, with 10 bases between. The CDR3 DNA reads as TGTGCCAGCAGCTTAGCAGGCTGGGGAACCGGGGAGCTGTTTTTT. This translates into CASSLAGWGTGELFF.

This clonotype occurred a few times. The chain employs TRBV19 and TRBJ2-6; D is unresolved. Germline values: CDR1 LNHDA, CDR2 SQIVND (reference sequence). V was trimmed by 5 bases and J by 2 bases, leaving 10 bases between them. This CDR3 region has 15 residues. Written as DNA, the CDR3 is TGTGCCAGTAGTTATTGGGCTGCTGGGGCCAACGTCCTGACTTTC. Translated, it gives CASSYWAAGANVLTF.